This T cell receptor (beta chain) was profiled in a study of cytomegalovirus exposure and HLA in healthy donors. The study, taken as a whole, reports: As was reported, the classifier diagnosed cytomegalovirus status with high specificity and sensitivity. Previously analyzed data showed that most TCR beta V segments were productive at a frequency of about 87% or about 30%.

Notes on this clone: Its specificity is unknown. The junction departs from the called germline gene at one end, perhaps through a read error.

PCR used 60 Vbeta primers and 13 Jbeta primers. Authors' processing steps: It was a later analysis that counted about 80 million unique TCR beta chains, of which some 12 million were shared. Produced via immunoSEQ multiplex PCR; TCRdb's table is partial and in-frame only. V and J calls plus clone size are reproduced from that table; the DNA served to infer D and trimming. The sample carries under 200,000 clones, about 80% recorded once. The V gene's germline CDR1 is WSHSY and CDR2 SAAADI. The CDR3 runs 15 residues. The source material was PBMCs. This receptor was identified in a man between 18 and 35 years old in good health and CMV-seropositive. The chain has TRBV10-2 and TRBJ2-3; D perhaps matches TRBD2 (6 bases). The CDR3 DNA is TGCGCCAGCAGTGAGAAAAAAACTAGCACAGATGCGCAGTATTTT. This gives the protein CASSEKKTSTDAQYF.